The 21 T cell receptor beta chains presented below share a single source sample, sequenced in a study of PD-1 blockade in classical Hodgkin lymphoma. Produced via immunoSEQ multiplex PCR; TCRdb's table is partial and in-frame only. Of 50,000 to 75,000 clones listed, approximately 90% are singletons. Relapse was seen in all patients after autologous stem cell transplantation, and brentuximab vedotin exposure was variable. This specimen was peripheral blood mononuclear cells (PBMCs), taken at baseline. The receptors derive from a human donor with classical Hodgkin lymphoma.

The chain joins TRBV7-2 to TRBJ2-5; no definite D call. Germline CDR1 is SGHTA and CDR2 is FQGNSA. The CDR3 covers 14 residues. With 1 base removed from V and 3 bases from J, the gap between germline ends came to 9 bases. CDR3 in amino acids: CASSLVWTEETQYF. CDR3 nucleotides: TGTGCCAGCAGCTTAGTCTGGACGGAAGAGACCCAGTACTTC.

The chain employs TRBV11-2 and TRBJ1-4; D uncertain. Germline lookup yields CDR1 SGHAT and CDR2 FQNNGV. The CDR3 runs 14 residues. The V end was cut by 7 bases, the J end by 3 bases, with 12 bases between. The CDR3 sequence is CASKGGRANEKLFF. DNA of the CDR3: TGTGCCAGCAAGGGAGGGAGGGCTAATGAAAAACTGTTTTTT.

The rearrangement joins TRBV5-6 to TRBJ2-3; D might be TRBD1 (6 bases). Trimming stripped 6 bases from V and 2 bases from J, with 10 bases between. The CDR3 is 13 residues long. Germline V gives CDR1 SGHDT, CDR2 YYEEEE. In DNA, the CDR3 is TGTGCCAGCACTGGGGGCCACACAGATACGCAGTATTTT. Its translation is CASTGGHTDTQYF.

The chain joins TRBV9 to TRBJ1-1, with a possible D match to TRBD1 (5 bases). Trimming took 1 base from V and 6 from J, leaving 10 bases between them. This CDR3 spans 13 amino acids. The germline V gene has CDR1 SGDLS and CDR2 YYNGEE. The CDR3 loop reads CASSVTEGPEAFF. CDR3 nucleotides: TGTGCCAGCAGCGTAACCGAGGGGCCTGAAGCTTTCTTT.

The CDR3 DNA reads as TGTGCCAGTGGACCTATAGACAGCAATGAGCAGTTCTTC. The encoded protein is CASGPIDSNEQFF. The chain joins TRBV19 to TRBJ2-1, with TRBD1 as a possible D gene (5 bases). V lost 8 bases and J 6 bases, leaving 14 bases between the germline ends. This CDR3 contains 13 residues. The germline V gene has CDR1 LNHDA and CDR2 SQIVND (reference sequence).

The V call is TRBV5-1, the J call TRBJ2-3; D is unresolved. CDR3 size: 17 residues. With 4 bases removed from V and 1 base from J, the gap between germline ends came to 19 bases. The germline V gene has CDR1 SGHRS and CDR2 YFSETQ. In DNA, the CDR3 is TGCGCCAGCAGCGCGCCGACTGGCAGGTACGGCACAGATACGCAGTATTTT. It is translated as CASSAPTGRYGTDTQYF.

This clone was recorded a few times. The CDR3 DNA sequence: TGCAGCGTTGGACAGGGGGCAATTGGCTACACCTTC. It yields the protein CSVGQGAIGYTF. V gene TRBV29-1 combines with J gene TRBJ1-2, with 10 positions matching TRBD1. Per the germline V gene, CDR1 is SQVTM and CDR2 is ANQGSEA. This CDR3 is 12 amino acids long. Trimming at V came to 4 bases and at J to 7 bases, leaving 3 bases not matched to a gene.

The rearrangement joins TRBV19 to TRBJ1-2; 12 positions match TRBD1. With 1 base clipped from V and 4 bases from J, the junction kept 4 bases outside the gene matches. Germline assignment: CDR1 LNHDA and CDR2 SQIVND (reference sequence). The CDR3 spans 16 residues. CDR3 coding DNA: TGTGCCAGTAGTATAGTAGGGACAGGGGGCGCCTATGGCTACACCTTC. Translated, it gives CASSIVGTGGAYGYTF.

The chain combines TRBV19 with TRBJ2-3; 10 nucleotides agree with TRBD1. CDR3 length: 12 amino acids. Germline-derived CDR1 and CDR2 are LNHDA and SQIVND (reference sequence). Trimming cost V 8 bases and J 6 bases; bases outside gene matches: 2. In nucleotides, the CDR3 is TGTGCCAGTTGGACAGGGGGGGATACGCAGTATTTT. This gives the protein CASWTGGDTQYF. Full variable domain (rest looked up from reference TRBV19 and TRBJ2-3): DGGITQSPKYLFRKEGQNVTLSCEQNLNHDAMYWYRQDPGQGLRLIYYSQIVNDFQKGDIAEGYSVSREKKESFPLTVTSAQKNPTAFYLCASWTGGDTQYFGPGTRLTVL.

The table lists this clone with a count of one. This sequence joins TRBV5-1 and TRBJ2-4; TRBD2 is a possible D gene (5 bases). Per germline, CDR1 SGHRS and CDR2 YFSETQ. The V and J ends lost 4 bases and 8 bases respectively, with 16 bases between them. The CDR3 totals 14 residues. CDR3 residues: CASSVYKGADIQYF. For the CDR3, the DNA is TGCGCCAGCAGCGTCTATAAGGGAGCTGACATTCAGTACTTC.

The V gene is TRBV7-9, the J gene TRBJ1-1; D gene uncertain. Trimming left V 1 base short and J 5 bases short, with 8 bases between. Per the germline V gene, CDR1 is SEHNR and CDR2 is FQNEAQ (reference sequence). The CDR3 is 13 residues long. The CDR3 loop is CASSLGGRTEAFF. CDR3 sequence (DNA): TGTGCCAGCAGCTTAGGTGGAAGGACTGAAGCTTTCTTT.

V and J are TRBV30 and TRBJ2-7; a weak D match, TRBD2 (5 bases). The CDR3 has 12 residues. V lost 4 bases and J lost 0, with 7 bases in between. Germline assignment: CDR1 GTSNPN and CDR2 SVGIG (reference sequence). Written as DNA, the CDR3 is TGTGCCTGGACGGGGTTCTCCTACGAGCAGTACTTC. Its protein product is CAWTGFSYEQYF.

Comments on this clone: Germline and junction disagree at one end, which may indicate a read error. The rearrangement links TRBV28 to TRBJ2-1, with 7 bases matching TRBD1. Germline V gene data show CDR1 as MDHEN and CDR2 as SYDVKM. This CDR3 is 17 amino acids long. The CDR3 DNA reads TGTACCAGCAGTCTGCCTTTAGGGGACAGCTCCTACAATGAGCAGTTCTTC. Encoded protein: CTSSLPLGDSSYNEQFF.

This clone has just one count. The chain couples TRBV6-6 to TRBJ2-7; D remains ambiguous. Trimming pared 0 bases from V and 0 bases from J, leaving 12 bases between. Germline V gene data show CDR1 as MNHNY and CDR2 as SVGAGI (reference sequence). This CDR3 has 16 residues. In DNA form, the CDR3 reads TGTGCCAGCAGTTACTCTTTGGCAGAGCTCTCCTACGAGCAGTACTTC. This codes for CASSYSLAELSYEQYF.

The chain couples TRBV5-4 to TRBJ2-3, with 9 bases fitting TRBD1. Trimming cost V 4 bases and J 1 base; bases outside gene matches: 1. Germline values: CDR1 SGHNT, CDR2 YYREEE (reference sequence). The CDR3 loop spans 14 amino acids. The CDR3 nucleotides read TGTGCCAGCAGCCGGGACAGGGGCACAGATACGCAGTATTTT. This codes for CASSRDRGTDTQYF.

The rearrangement links TRBV27 to TRBJ1-1, with 10 bases lining up with TRBD1. CDR1 and CDR2 (germline): MNHEY, SMNVEV (reference sequence). Trimming removed 4 bases from V and 4 bases from J; junction bases left unmatched: 3. The CDR3 sequence is 14 residues long. The CDR3 here is CASSWGQGSTEAFF. The CDR3 DNA follows: TGTGCCAGCAGTTGGGGACAGGGGAGCACTGAAGCTTTCTTT.

The chain joins TRBV5-1 to TRBJ2-7; 8 bases fit TRBD2. This CDR3 comprises 15 residues. From germline, CDR1 is SGHRS and CDR2 YFSETQ. Germline trimming cut 0 bases from V and 4 bases from J; bases unmatched to any gene: 6. The chain's CDR3 is CASSLGSGGGYEQYF. The CDR3 DNA follows: TGCGCCAGCAGCTTGGGAAGCGGGGGTGGTTACGAGCAGTACTTC.

The chain joins TRBV19 to TRBJ1-5, with 9 bases aligning to TRBD1. Trimming cost V 4 bases and J 0 bases; bases outside gene matches: 7. This CDR3 comprises 17 residues. Germline lookup yields CDR1 LNHDA and CDR2 SQIVND (reference sequence). The CDR3 region has the DNA TGTGCCAGTAGTACCGGTAGGACAGGGGTTAGCAATCAGCCCCAGCATTTT. It yields the protein CASSTGRTGVSNQPQHF.

This clone was seen once. The rearrangement links TRBV6-5 to TRBJ1-6, with no clear D. Looked up from germline, CDR1 is MNHEY and CDR2 is SVGAGI. The V gene lost 2 bases and the J gene lost 7 bases, with 9 bases spanning the gap. The CDR3 totals 14 residues. CDR3 DNA sequence: TGTGCCAGCAGTTACAGACGGGAAAATTCACCCCTCCACTTT. This sequence encodes CASSYRRENSPLHF.

The rearrangement uses TRBV7-2 and TRBJ2-2; D gene uncertain. Trimming stripped 1 base from V and 3 bases from J, with 6 bases between. CDR1 is SGHTA and CDR2 is FQGNSA in the germline V gene. The CDR3 spans 14 residues. This chain's CDR3 is CASSLDTYTGELFF. The DNA of the CDR3 is TGTGCCAGCAGCTTAGACACTTACACCGGGGAGCTGTTTTTT.

The rearrangement joins TRBV5-1 to TRBJ1-5; D uncertain. Germline V gene data show CDR1 as SGHRS and CDR2 as YFSETQ. V was shortened by 1 base and J by 4 bases, with 27 bases between the two germline ends. The CDR3 loop spans 20 amino acids. The CDR3 is CASSLPAHFREWVSNQPQHF. The CDR3 coding sequence is TGCGCCAGCAGCTTGCCAGCCCACTTTCGGGAGTGGGTGAGTAATCAGCCCCAGCATTTT.